These 18 T cell receptor beta chains originate from one sample sequenced in a study of T cells in Graves' hyperthyroidism and ophthalmopathy. From RNA transcripts, TCR beta CDR3 regions were amplified. In the first-round RT-PCR of the TCR CDR3, the HTBI primer set was used. TCRdb reanalysed the multiplex PCR reads using MiXCR and keeps one entry per CDR3 protein. This sample has roughly 700,000 distinct CDR3 sequences, with 14% found just once. Material: blood. The source is a young woman with Graves' hyperthyroidism.

This clonotype was detected many times. This chain links TRBV3-1 with TRBJ2-1, with 8 bases matching TRBD2. The CDR3 is 16 amino acids. The V gene's germline CDR1 is LGHDT and CDR2 YNNKEL (reference sequence). V was pared by 1 base and J by 5 bases, with 7 bases of the junction left unmatched. The CDR3 sequence: CASSQAGGRIDNEQFF. The CDR3 coding sequence is TGTGCCAGCAGCCAAGCGGGCGGGAGGATCGACAATGAGCAGTTCTTC.

The chain carries TRBV2 and TRBJ2-7, with TRBD2 identical over 13 bases. The germline gives CDR1 SNHLY, CDR2 FYNNEI. This CDR3 has 17 amino acids. V lost 3 bases, J lost 0 bases, and 5 bases stayed unmatched. The CDR3 DNA is TGTGCCAGCAGTGACCGGACTAGCGGGAGCAGCTCCTACGAGCAGTACTTC. Translation: CASSDRTSGSSSYEQYF.

This clonotype was seen at least ten times. The V call is TRBV7-6, the J call TRBJ2-1; TRBD2 aligns across 10 bases. Trimming cost V 2 bases and J 9 bases; bases outside gene matches: 4. Germline lookup yields CDR1 SGHVS and CDR2 FNYEAQ. The CDR3 has 14 residues. Here the CDR3 reads CASSLWVAGGEQFF. The CDR3 DNA sequence: TGTGCCAGCAGCTTATGGGTAGCGGGAGGTGAGCAGTTCTTC. Filled out from reference TRBV7-6 and TRBJ2-1, the complete variable domain reads GAGVSQSPRYKVTKRGQDVALRCDPISGHVSLYWYRQALGQGPEFLTYFNYEAQQDKSGLPNDRFSAERPEGSISTLTIQRTEQRDSAMYRCASSLWVAGGEQFFGPGTRLTVL.

This clonotype was detected many times. J is TRBJ1-2 and V is TRBV3-1; TRBD1 is a possible D gene (5 bases). Germline V gene sequence: CDR1 LGHDT, CDR2 YNNKEL (reference sequence). V lost 1 base and J 4 bases, leaving 13 bases between the germline ends. The CDR3 spans 15 residues. As DNA, the CDR3 is TGTGCCAGCAGCCAAGGAAGATGGGGCTTCTATGGCTACACCTTC. It yields the protein CASSQGRWGFYGYTF.

As concerns this clonotype: At one boundary the junction diverges from the germline segment, which might be a read error. The CDR3, as DNA: TGCGCCAGCAGCCAAGATAGGGGGTCCTACAATGAGCAGTCCTTC. Translated, it gives CASSQDRGSYNEQSF. The chain recombines TRBV4-3 with TRBJ2-1; perhaps TRBD1 as D (6 bases). The CDR3 is made up of 15 amino acids. Germline lookup yields CDR1 LGHNA and CDR2 YSLEER.

This clonotype was counted only a few times. V and J are TRBV20-1 and TRBJ1-5, with D perhaps matching TRBD1 (6 bases). Trimming stripped 0 bases from V and 4 bases from J, with 10 bases between. The CDR3 runs 14 residues. CDR1 DFQATT and CDR2 SNEGSKA come from the germline V gene (reference sequence). The chain's CDR3 is CSARDHRENQPQHF. CDR3 sequence (DNA): TGCAGTGCTAGAGATCACAGGGAAAATCAGCCCCAGCATTTT.

This clonotype was counted once. A single base separates this from a much larger clone, so it may be a read error. The chain couples TRBV29-1 to TRBJ2-7; TRBD2 agrees at 7 bases. The J call could be wrong; TRBJ2-1 is a better fit for the DNA end. The CDR3 covers 14 residues. In germline, CDR1 is SQVTM, CDR2 ANQGSEA. This CDR3 reads CSVYGGGPSYEQFF. In DNA form, the CDR3 reads TGCAGCGTTTATGGCGGGGGACCTTCCTACGAGCAGTTCTTC.

As regards this clonotype: A single base separates this from a much larger clone, so it may be a read error. The V gene is TRBV20-1, the J gene TRBJ2-5; either TRBD1 or TRBD2 may fit D (6 bases each). The germline V and J ends were trimmed by 4 bases and 7 bases, with 16 bases remaining between them. The CDR3 is 13 residues long. Germline CDR1 reads DFQATT; CDR2 reads SNEGSKA (reference sequence). The CDR3 coding sequence is TGCAGTGCTACCGCCTCCAGGGGAGGGACCCAGTACTTC. Its translation is CSATASRGGTQYF.

CDR3 protein: CASMGRPGLAAYEQYF. CDR3 DNA sequence: TGTGCCAGCATGGGTCGCCCCGGACTAGCGGCCTACGAGCAGTACTTC. V usage is TRBV5-5 and J usage is TRBJ2-7; TRBD2 matches at 10 bases. Germline trimming cut 6 bases from V and 2 bases from J; bases unmatched to any gene: 11. Looked up from germline, CDR1 is SGHKS and CDR2 is YYEKEE (reference sequence). The CDR3 spans 16 residues. Looking up the rest from reference TRBV5-5 and TRBJ2-7 gives the full variable domain: DAGVTQSPTHLIKTRGQQVTLRCSPISGHKSVSWYQQVLGQGPQFIFQYYEKEERGRGNFPDRFSARQFPNYSSELNVNALLLGDSALYLCASMGRPGLAAYEQYFGPGTRLTVT.

This clonotype was found a few times. V usage is TRBV7-8 and J usage is TRBJ1-1; no firm D call. This CDR3 region has 15 residues. Germline CDR1 SGHVS, CDR2 FQNEAQ. With 2 bases removed from V and 3 bases from J, the gap between germline ends came to 13 bases. The CDR3 loop is CASSLLSKLDTEAFF. The CDR3, as DNA: TGTGCCAGCAGCTTATTGAGTAAGCTGGACACTGAAGCTTTCTTT.

The table lists this clonotype with many counts. The V gene is TRBV20-1, the J gene TRBJ1-1; a weak D match, TRBD1 (5 bases). The CDR3 runs to 14 residues. V shed 3 bases and J shed 1 base, with 12 bases lying between them. The germline V gene encodes CDR1 DFQATT and CDR2 SNEGSKA (reference sequence). The DNA of the CDR3 is TGCAGTGCTAGTTTCCCCACAGGGAACACTGAAGCTTTCTTT. Its translation: CSASFPTGNTEAFF.

Worth noting for this clonotype: This is likely a read error, given that the CDR3 carries no conserved phenylalanine or tryptophan at its end. This chain connects TRBV7-9 to TRBJ1-1; 7 bases fit TRBD1. With 5 bases clipped from V and 0 bases from J, the junction kept 9 bases outside the gene matches. The CDR3 spans 16 residues. Per the germline V gene, CDR1 is SEHNR and CDR2 is FQNEAQ (reference sequence). CDR3 nucleotides: TGTGCCAGCAGCCCCCCACAGGGGCAGATGAACACTGAAGCTTTCCTT. It encodes CASSPPQGQMNTEAFL.

This sequence joins TRBV9 and TRBJ2-2, with 14 positions matching TRBD2. V was clipped by 0 bases and J by 6 bases; unmatched bases: 10. Germline V CDR1 and CDR2: SGDLS, YYNGEE. The CDR3 is made up of 19 amino acids. Written as DNA, the CDR3 is TGTGCCAGCAGCGTAGCCTCCTCTGGGACTAGCGGGAGCGCCGGGGAGCTGTTTTTT. Its translation is CASSVASSGTSGSAGELFF.

This clonotype was seen once. The V call is TRBV9, the J call TRBJ2-1; D not resolved. From germline, CDR1 is SGDLS and CDR2 YYNGEE. This CDR3 region has 14 residues. V was trimmed by 0 bases and J by 3 bases, leaving 7 bases between them. The CDR3 protein is CASSVDSYYNEQFF. The CDR3 DNA reads TGTGCCAGCAGCGTAGATTCGTACTACAATGAGCAGTTCTTC.

In nucleotides, the CDR3 is TGTGCCAGCAGCTTAGCGCCGGACAGGGGGCCCTACAATGAGCAGTTCTTC. Residues: CASSLAPDRGPYNEQFF. The chain couples TRBV7-9 to TRBJ2-1, with TRBD1 identical over 11 bases. This CDR3 spans 17 amino acids. V trimming: 0 bases; J trimming: 2 bases; junction bases outside the gene matches: 3. In germline, CDR1 is SEHNR, CDR2 FQNEAQ (reference sequence). The full variable domain, rest sourced from reference TRBV7-9 and TRBJ2-1, is DTGVSQNPRHKITKRGQNVTFRCDPISEHNRLYWYRQTLGQGPEFLTYFQNEAQLEKSRLLSDRFSAERPKGSFSTLEIQRTEQGDSAMYLCASSLAPDRGPYNEQFFGPGTRLTVL.

The CDR3 DNA is TGCGCCAGCAGACCGTTCAGGGAACGGATCTATGGCTACACCTTC. Amino acid sequence: CASRPFRERIYGYTF. V and J are TRBV5-1 and TRBJ1-2, with a tentative D call TRBD1 (5 bases). The ends were cut back, 5 bases at V and 4 bases at J, with 18 bases in the middle. This CDR3 is 15 amino acids long. Germline V lookup: CDR1 SGHRS, CDR2 YFSETQ.

This clonotype occurred many times. A junction end diverges from the germline sequence, so it may reflect a read error. V and J are TRBV6-1 and TRBJ1-4, with D unresolved. Per the germline V gene, CDR1 is MNHNS and CDR2 is SASEGT. The length of the CDR3 is 14 residues. The chain's CDR3 is CASSAISANEKLFF. The CDR3 DNA sequence: TGTGCCAGCAGTGCGATCTCGGCTAATGAGAAACTGTTTTTT.

At least ten counts were recorded for this clonotype. The CDR3 protein is CASSLDGSRVNEQFF. The CDR3 nucleotides are TGTGCCAGCAGCTTAGATGGGAGCAGGGTGAATGAGCAGTTCTTC. The genes are TRBV7-2 and TRBJ2-1; D is possibly TRBD1 or TRBD2 (5 bases each). V gave up 1 base and J gave up 7 bases, with 14 bases separating them. Germline V lookup: CDR1 SGHTA, CDR2 FQGNSA. This CDR3 comprises 15 residues. The full variable domain, rest sourced from reference TRBV7-2 and TRBJ2-1, is GAGVSQSPSNKVTEKGKDVELRCDPISGHTALYWYRQSLGQGLEFLIYFQGNSAPDKSGLPSDRFSAERTGGSVSTLTIQRTQQEDSAVYLCASSLDGSRVNEQFFGPGTRLTVL.